The 19 T cell receptor beta chains listed next were all sequenced from one sample in a study of blood T cell repertoires in COVID-19. Using immunoSEQ multiplex PCR, the repertoire was profiled, and TCRdb retains in-frame clones only, with some absent. The repertoire holds approximately 200,000 clones, with 85% to 90% as singletons. What was sequenced was peripheral blood. These receptors all come from a man younger than 35 with active or convalescent COVID-19.

V gene TRBV27 combines with J gene TRBJ2-1, with 7 bases matching TRBD2. CDR3 length: 14 residues. Germline lookup yields CDR1 MNHEY and CDR2 SMNVEV (reference sequence). The V segment lost 4 bases and the J segment 8 bases; nucleotides outside the gene matches: 8. The CDR3 sequence is CASSWIAGSHEQFF. The CDR3 DNA reads as TGTGCCAGCAGTTGGATAGCGGGCTCCCATGAGCAGTTCTTC.

The V gene is TRBV5-1, the J gene TRBJ1-5; a possible D gene is TRBD1 (5 bases). In germline, CDR1 is SGHRS, CDR2 YFSETQ. The V end was cut by 2 bases, the J end by 1 base, with 16 bases between. The CDR3 totals 17 residues. Here the CDR3 reads CASSLGAREESNQPQHF. Written as DNA, the CDR3 is TGCGCCAGCAGCTTAGGGGCCAGGGAGGAGAGCAATCAGCCCCAGCATTTT.

V usage is TRBV7-2 and J usage is TRBJ1-6; D perhaps matches TRBD1 (5 bases). V lost 2 bases to trimming and J lost 7 bases, with 6 bases between them. Germline values: CDR1 SGHTA, CDR2 FQGNSA. This CDR3 spans 13 amino acids. CDR3 residues: CASSLKGNSPLHF. CDR3 sequence (DNA): TGTGCCAGCAGCTTAAAGGGGAATTCACCCCTCCACTTT.

DNA of the CDR3: TGCGCCAGCAGCCAAGATACGGGAGGGCTTGGTGGGGAGCTGTTTTTT. It encodes CASSQDTGGLGGELFF. The chain recombines TRBV4-1 with TRBJ2-2, with TRBD2 identical over 8 bases. The CDR3 covers 16 residues. Germline trimming cut 0 bases from V and 8 bases from J; bases unmatched to any gene: 8. The germline V gene has CDR1 MGHRA and CDR2 YSYEKL.

The chain has TRBV2 and TRBJ1-5; possible D gene TRBD1, 5 bases. Trimming took off 9 bases at V and 1 base at J, with 19 bases between the two ends. The CDR3 has 16 amino acids. The germline gives CDR1 SNHLY, CDR2 FYNNEI. The CDR3 protein is CASRGRVGASNQPQHF. The DNA of the CDR3 is TGTGCCAGTCGGGGGAGGGTCGGGGCCAGCAATCAGCCCCAGCATTTT.

The chain recombines TRBV28 with TRBJ2-1; D might be TRBD2 (6 bases). CDR1 and CDR2 from the germline V gene are MDHEN and SYDVKM. The CDR3 spans 18 residues. V lost 6 bases and J lost 7, with 28 bases in between. CDR3 sequence (DNA): TGTGCCAGCAGCCCCCCCGGTGTGGGACTTGGGATTAGGAATGAGCAGTTCTTC. It encodes CASSPPGVGLGIRNEQFF.

The V gene is TRBV18, the J gene TRBJ1-3; 7 nucleotides agree with TRBD1. The CDR3 has 15 amino acids. Trimming cost V 3 bases and J 0 bases; bases outside gene matches: 2. Germline V lookup: CDR1 KGHSH, CDR2 LQKENI. This CDR3 reads CASSPGQTSGNTIYF. The CDR3 DNA sequence: TGTGCCAGCTCACCGGGACAGACCTCTGGAAACACCATATATTTT.

The J gene is TRBJ2-7, the V gene TRBV14, with 12 positions matching TRBD2. The CDR3 sequence is 16 residues long. Trimming at V came to 4 bases and at J to 4 bases, leaving 8 bases not matched to a gene. Per germline, CDR1 SGHDN and CDR2 FVKESK. This CDR3 is CASSRQTSGRTYEQYF. CDR3 DNA: TGTGCCAGCAGCCGACAGACTAGCGGGAGAACGTACGAGCAGTACTTC.

The chain links TRBV7-2 to TRBJ2-7, with TRBD2 identical over 9 bases. Germline assignment: CDR1 SGHTA and CDR2 FQGNSA. CDR3 length: 16 residues. With V trimmed by 1 base and J by 5 bases, 9 bases remained unmatched. CDR3 sequence reads: CASSLVDIAGDDEQYF. CDR3 nucleotides: TGTGCCAGCAGCTTAGTGGATATAGCGGGAGACGACGAGCAGTACTTC.

The chain links TRBV4-1 to TRBJ2-1, with 10 bases matching TRBD2. CDR1 is MGHRA, CDR2 YSYEKL, per germline. CDR3 size: 16 residues. The ends lost 6 bases at V and 6 bases at J; junction bases unmatched: 11. CDR3 sequence reads: CASSQILAGDFNEQFF. CDR3 DNA sequence: TGCGCCAGCAGTCAAATCCTAGCGGGAGACTTCAATGAGCAGTTCTTC.

The rearrangement joins TRBV27 to TRBJ1-5, with D perhaps matching TRBD1 (6 bases). The V end was cut by 3 bases, the J end by 4 bases, with 10 bases between. CDR3 length: 14 amino acids. In germline, CDR1 is MNHEY, CDR2 SMNVEV (reference sequence). The CDR3 nucleotides are TGTGCCAGCAGTTTTCAGGGGAGAAATCAGCCCCAGCATTTT. Protein sequence: CASSFQGRNQPQHF.

The V gene is TRBV6-5, the J gene TRBJ2-7; 10 bases align to TRBD2. The CDR3 is made up of 14 amino acids. V gave up 4 bases and J gave up 5 bases; unmatched junction bases: 5. In germline, CDR1 is MNHEY, CDR2 SVGAGI. In DNA, the CDR3 is TGTGCCAGCAGTTCGGCCGGGACTAGCGACGAGCAGTACTTC. Protein sequence: CASSSAGTSDEQYF.

V and J are TRBV6-5 and TRBJ1-5, with a possible D match to TRBD1 (5 bases). Trimming stripped 10 bases from V and 2 bases from J, with 15 bases between. The CDR3 covers 14 residues. Germline V gene data show CDR1 as MNHEY and CDR2 as SVGAGI. For the CDR3, the DNA is TGTGCCACCTTGGGGGGGACTCGCAATCAGCCCCAGCATTTT. The encoded protein is CATLGGTRNQPQHF.

The chain couples TRBV9 to TRBJ1-1, with 9 bases aligning to TRBD1. This CDR3 has 17 amino acids. Germline loops: CDR1 SGDLS, CDR2 YYNGEE. V lost 4 bases, J lost 0 bases, and 10 bases stayed unmatched. The CDR3 region is CASSQSRDRVVNTEAFF. The CDR3 coding sequence is TGTGCCAGCAGCCAATCCCGGGACAGGGTCGTGAACACTGAAGCTTTCTTT. Full variable domain (rest looked up from reference TRBV9 and TRBJ1-1): DSGVTQTPKHLITATGQRVTLRCSPRSGDLSVYWYQQSLDQGLQFLIQYYNGEERAKGNILERFSAQQFPDLHSELNLSSLELGDSALYFCASSQSRDRVVNTEAFFGQGTRLTVV.

The chain combines TRBV10-1 with TRBJ2-7; no firm D call. The germline CDR1 and CDR2 sequences are WNHNN and SYGVQD (reference sequence). V lost 5 bases and J lost 2, with 10 bases in between. CDR3 length: 13 amino acids. CDR3 amino acids: CASSRTGAYEQYF. CDR3 DNA sequence: TGCGCCAGCAGTAGAACCGGTGCCTACGAGCAGTACTTC.

V is TRBV11-3 and J is TRBJ2-4; D might be TRBD2 (6 bases). Germline-derived CDR1 and CDR2 are SGHNT and YENEEA. Trimming stripped 1 base from V and 3 bases from J, with 16 bases between. This CDR3 comprises 17 residues. CDR3 DNA: TGTGCCAGCAGCTTAGGTCGGTTGGAGGGGATCAAAAACATTCAGTACTTC. It yields the protein CASSLGRLEGIKNIQYF.

This rearrangement joins TRBV5-1 to TRBJ1-1; 8 bases fit TRBD1. CDR1 is SGHRS and CDR2 is YFSETQ in the germline V gene. CDR3 length: 18 residues. V shed 4 bases and J 5 bases; nucleotides not matched to a gene: 19. The CDR3: CASSLGLPADRGGTEAFF. DNA for the CDR3: TGCGCCAGCAGCCTGGGGCTCCCAGCAGACAGGGGAGGAACTGAAGCTTTCTTT.

The chain recombines TRBV5-6 with TRBJ2-7; TRBD2 matches 7 bases. CDR1 and CDR2 (germline): SGHDT, YYEEEE. This CDR3 has 15 residues. With 3 bases clipped from V and 2 bases from J, the junction kept 8 bases outside the gene matches. This chain's CDR3 is CASSSLGGNPYEQYF. In DNA, the CDR3 is TGTGCCAGCAGCTCCCTGGGAGGGAACCCCTACGAGCAGTACTTC.

The chain couples TRBV5-1 to TRBJ1-2; the match to TRBD1 covers 11 bases. The CDR3 contains 13 residues. Germline V gene lookup returns CDR1 SGHRS and CDR2 YFSETQ. With V trimmed by 4 bases and J by 7 bases, 3 bases remained unmatched. The CDR3 DNA is TGCGCCAGCAGCCCGGGACAGGGGGGTGGCTACACCTTC. Translated, it gives CASSPGQGGGYTF.